The 31 T cell receptor beta chains below were found in one sample sequenced in a study of blood T cell repertoires in COVID-19. The table came from immunoSEQ multiplex PCR; TCRdb's copy has only in-frame clones and leaves some out. Of over 120,000 clones listed, around 83% are singletons. Sequencing used peripheral blood. Every receptor here comes from a woman of 80 years or more with acute or convalescent COVID-19.

This clone was found once. The gene calls are TRBV15 and TRBJ1-1, with 7 bases matching TRBD1. The junction had 4 bases not matched to a gene; V was cut back by 4 bases and J by 2 bases. CDR3 length: 14 amino acids. CDR1 is LNHNV, CDR2 YYDKDF, per germline (reference sequence). DNA of the CDR3: TGTGCCACCAGCACAGGGGGAGCAAACACTGAAGCTTTCTTT. Protein sequence: CATSTGGANTEAFF.

Regarding this clone: The junction departs from the called germline gene at one end, perhaps through a read error. The CDR3 loop is CASSFSSGSSTIF. The CDR3 coding sequence is TGTGCCAGCAGTTTTTCGTCGGGGTCGAGTACGATCTTC. J is TRBJ2-1 and V is TRBV12-3 or TRBV12-4; perhaps TRBD2 as D (5 bases). The CDR3 is 13 amino acids.

The chain has TRBV4-1 and TRBJ2-7; 8 positions agree with TRBD2. The CDR3 sequence is 17 residues long. The trim removed 1 base at V and 3 bases at J, leaving 11 bases unmatched. Germline loops: CDR1 MGHRA, CDR2 YSYEKL. DNA for the CDR3: TGCGCCAGCAGCCAAGCTCCCTCAGCGGGGGCCAACTACGAGCAGTACTTC. Encoded protein: CASSQAPSAGANYEQYF.

V is TRBV25-1 and J is TRBJ1-5; TRBD1 agrees at 9 bases. Germline CDR1 and CDR2: MGHDK and SYGVNS. With V trimmed by 4 bases and J by 6 bases, 1 base remained unmatched. The CDR3 is 13 amino acids. The DNA for the CDR3 is TGTGCCAGCAGTGGGACAGGGGCTCAGCCCCAGCATTTT. Protein product: CASSGTGAQPQHF.

The chain links TRBV4-1 to TRBJ2-1, with TRBD2 matching 8 bases. Germline CDR1 is MGHRA and CDR2 is YSYEKL. The V and J ends lost 8 bases and 1 base, in that order; junction bases with no gene match: 7. This CDR3 has 15 residues. CDR3 region: CASGPTSESYNEQFF. The CDR3 nucleotides read TGCGCCAGCGGACCGACTAGCGAATCCTACAATGAGCAGTTCTTC.

The V gene is TRBV4-3, the J gene TRBJ1-1; 9 bases line up with TRBD1. The CDR3 spans 16 residues. The J segment lost 2 bases and the V segment lost 0 bases, leaving 4 bases of the junction unmatched. The germline gives CDR1 LGHNA, CDR2 YSLEER. Here the CDR3 DNA reads TGCGCCAGCAGCCAAGACACGGGACAGGGTAACACTGAAGCTTTCTTT. Protein sequence: CASSQDTGQGNTEAFF.

This sequence joins TRBV19 and TRBJ1-5, with D hard to call. Trimming cost V 6 bases and J 6 bases, with 12 bases left between them. This CDR3 is built from 13 residues. Looked up from germline, CDR1 is LNHDA and CDR2 is SQIVND (reference sequence). The DNA for the CDR3 is TGTGCCAGTAGCGTGCTAGGTAGTCAGCCCCAGCATTTT. Translating gives CASSVLGSQPQHF.

The rearrangement links TRBV4-2 to TRBJ2-1, with TRBD2 matching 9 bases. V lost 0 bases, J lost 7 bases, and 10 bases stayed unmatched. Germline V lookup: CDR1 LGHNA, CDR2 YNFKEQ. The length of the CDR3 is 17 residues. In DNA form, the CDR3 reads TGTGCCAGCAGCCAAGATAATACGGCGGGAGGGATGAATGAGCAGTTCTTC. It yields the protein CASSQDNTAGGMNEQFF.

This clone was detected only once. The rearrangement links TRBV6-5 to TRBJ1-1; no clear D. V shed 6 bases and J shed 3 bases, with 5 bases lying between them. The CDR3 loop spans 11 amino acids. Germline loops: CDR1 MNHEY, CDR2 SVGAGI. The CDR3 reads CASRRDTEAFF. DNA of the CDR3: TGTGCCAGCAGGAGGGACACTGAAGCTTTCTTT.

The chain has TRBV6-5 and TRBJ1-6, with 8 bases fitting TRBD1. V was clipped by 6 bases and J by 7 bases; unmatched bases: 5. Germline lookup yields CDR1 MNHEY and CDR2 SVGAGI. This CDR3 has 14 residues. The chain's CDR3 is CASSWTGTNSPLHF. The CDR3 coding sequence is TGTGCCAGCAGCTGGACAGGGACGAATTCACCCCTCCACTTT.

The V gene is TRBV5-1, the J gene TRBJ2-1; the D gene is possibly TRBD1 (7 bases). V shed 0 bases and J shed 4 bases, with 11 bases lying between them. This CDR3 region has 15 residues. CDR1 SGHRS and CDR2 YFSETQ come from the germline V gene. The CDR3 DNA reads as TGCGCCAGCAGCTTGGCCGGGGGACAGTACAATGAGCAGTTCTTC. Its translation is CASSLAGGQYNEQFF.

V and J are TRBV2 and TRBJ2-1; 8 bases align to TRBD2. Per the germline V gene, CDR1 is SNHLY and CDR2 is FYNNEI. Trimming took 10 bases from V and 2 from J; bases not matched to a gene: 10. This CDR3 has 15 residues. CDR3 protein: CATGPGGGPYNEQFF. CDR3 nucleotide sequence: TGTGCCACAGGTCCTGGCGGGGGGCCCTACAATGAGCAGTTCTTC.

The chain carries TRBV7-2 and TRBJ1-3, with 8 bases aligning to TRBD1. Losses at the gene ends were 5 bases for V and 5 bases for J; bases not matched to a gene: 8. The CDR3 totals 15 residues. Per germline, CDR1 SGHTA and CDR2 FQGNSA. Written as DNA, the CDR3 is TGTGCCAGCAGCCAAGCGCAGGGGGCTAGAAACACCATATATTTT. Translated: CASSQAQGARNTIYF.

V gene TRBV27 combines with J gene TRBJ2-7, with 9 bases aligning to TRBD1. The CDR3 spans 15 residues. With V trimmed by 5 bases and J by 4 bases, 9 bases remained unmatched. Germline assignment: CDR1 MNHEY and CDR2 SMNVEV (reference sequence). CDR3 loop: CASSPGQGMYYEQYF. The DNA for the CDR3 is TGTGCCAGCAGTCCGGGACAGGGCATGTATTACGAGCAGTACTTC.

The chain is built from TRBV3-1 (or the pseudogene TRBV3-2) and TRBJ1-4; TRBD1 aligns across 7 bases. The CDR3 is made up of 16 amino acids. Germline V gene sequence: CDR1 LGHDT, CDR2 YNNKEL (reference sequence). J was trimmed by 8 bases and V by 4 bases; bases with no gene match: 13. Here the CDR3 reads CASSPPARDSLEKLFF. The CDR3, as DNA: TGTGCCAGCAGCCCCCCCGCGCGGGACAGTCTAGAAAAACTGTTTTTT.

This rearrangement joins TRBV12-3 or TRBV12-4 to TRBJ1-1; 8 bases match TRBD1. V trimming: 1 base; J trimming: 6 bases; junction bases outside the gene matches: 1. The CDR3 extends over 13 amino acids. The CDR3 loop reads CASSLVQGAEAFF. In DNA, the CDR3 is TGTGCCAGCAGTTTAGTACAGGGGGCTGAAGCTTTCTTT.

This chain joins TRBV27 and TRBJ2-5; D may be TRBD1 (5 bases). The V and J ends lost 3 bases and 4 bases respectively, with 12 bases between them. The CDR3 spans 14 residues. Germline loops: CDR1 MNHEY, CDR2 SMNVEV (reference sequence). The CDR3 coding sequence is TGTGCCAGCAGTTTTGGGCAGGGAAGAGAGACCCAGTACTTC. This codes for CASSFGQGRETQYF.

This chain links TRBV14 with TRBJ1-4; D is perhaps TRBD1 (5 bases). Germline CDR1 is SGHDN and CDR2 is FVKESK. The CDR3 runs 15 residues. The V end was cut by 4 bases, the J end by 4 bases, with 13 bases between. CDR3 amino acids: CASSPGRVGNEKLFF. CDR3 in DNA: TGTGCCAGCAGCCCAGGGAGGGTTGGTAATGAAAAACTGTTTTTT.

The V call is TRBV6-1, the J call TRBJ1-5, with D possibly being TRBD1 (6 bases). V was clipped by 3 bases and J by 6 bases, with 12 bases between them. The CDR3 sequence is 14 residues long. CDR1 and CDR2 from the germline V gene are MNHNS and SASEGT. The CDR3 sequence: CASSDAGVSQPQHF. CDR3 bases: TGTGCCAGCAGTGATGCAGGGGTTAGTCAGCCCCAGCATTTT.

This chain links TRBV6-6 with TRBJ1-2, with 8 positions matching TRBD1. Per the germline V gene, CDR1 is MNHNY and CDR2 is SVGAGI (reference sequence). The CDR3 has 16 residues. With 6 bases clipped from V and 4 bases from J, the junction kept 13 bases outside the gene matches. This CDR3 is CASRPGQGRGAYGYTF. CDR3 bases: TGTGCCAGCAGACCCGGACAGGGTCGGGGCGCCTATGGCTACACCTTC.

This chain links TRBV28 with TRBJ1-1, with D maybe TRBD1 (5 bases). The germline V gene has CDR1 MDHEN and CDR2 SYDVKM. There are 15 residues in the CDR3. Trimming removed 9 bases at V and 8 bases at J, with 25 bases between. The CDR3 loop reads CASIGVFRRIREAFF. CDR3 coding DNA: TGTGCCAGTATAGGGGTTTTTAGAAGGATAAGGGAAGCTTTCTTT.

The chain has TRBV4-1 and TRBJ1-1, with D possibly matching TRBD1 (5 bases). CDR1 and CDR2 from the germline V gene are MGHRA and YSYEKL. CDR3 length: 16 amino acids. Deletions cut 1 base from V and 1 base from J, with 13 bases between. CDR3 sequence (DNA): TGCGCCAGCAGCCAAGGGCGGGAGGGACCGAACACTGAAGCTTTCTTT. Residues: CASSQGREGPNTEAFF.

V usage is TRBV9 and J usage is TRBJ2-7, with TRBD1 matching 9 bases. The CDR3 has 15 residues. From germline, CDR1 is SGDLS and CDR2 YYNGEE. With V trimmed by 3 bases and J by 0 bases, 4 bases remained unmatched. CDR3 in DNA: TGTGCCAGCAGCGACAACAGGGGGCCCTCCTACGAGCAGTACTTC. It translates to CASSDNRGPSYEQYF.

V usage is TRBV5-6 and J usage is TRBJ2-2; TRBD1 matches at 8 bases. Trimming cost V 2 bases and J 4 bases; bases outside gene matches: 7. The CDR3 extends over 16 amino acids. Germline CDR1 reads SGHDT; CDR2 reads YYEEEE. The CDR3 is CASSFGRGLGTGELFF. In DNA, the CDR3 is TGTGCCAGCAGCTTCGGCAGGGGGCTGGGCACCGGGGAGCTGTTTTTT.

CDR3 nucleotide sequence: TGTGCCAGCAGCGTAGCCGCGGGGGGATTAAGCAATGAGCAGTTCTTC. Translation: CASSVAAGGLSNEQFF. V is TRBV9 and J is TRBJ2-1; the match to TRBD2 covers 8 bases. Germline assignment: CDR1 SGDLS and CDR2 YYNGEE. The CDR3 spans 16 residues. J lost 6 bases, V lost 0 bases, and 8 bases had no gene match. The whole variable domain, remainder taken from reference TRBV9 and TRBJ2-1, is DSGVTQTPKHLITATGQRVTLRCSPRSGDLSVYWYQQSLDQGLQFLIQYYNGEERAKGNILERFSAQQFPDLHSELNLSSLELGDSALYFCASSVAAGGLSNEQFFGPGTRLTVL.

The chain has TRBV19 and TRBJ2-5; D is undetermined. Looked up from germline, CDR1 is LNHDA and CDR2 is SQIVND (reference sequence). The CDR3 covers 14 residues. Deletions cut 1 base from V and 3 bases from J, with 9 bases between. CDR3 loop: CASSIVGREETQYF. As DNA, the CDR3 is TGTGCCAGTAGTATAGTGGGCAGAGAAGAGACCCAGTACTTC.

The V call is TRBV20-1, the J call TRBJ1-5; a weak D match, TRBD1 (5 bases). CDR3 length equals 12 residues. Germline V gene sequence: CDR1 DFQATT, CDR2 SNEGSKA (reference sequence). V was clipped by 3 bases and J by 6 bases, with 9 bases between them. The CDR3 DNA follows: TGCAGTGCTAGTGACGGGGGTCAGCCCCAGCATTTT. Amino acids: CSASDGGQPQHF.

This clone is a singleton in its sample. The chain employs TRBV6-2 or TRBV6-3 and TRBJ2-7; D gene unclear. CDR1 MNHEY and CDR2 SVGEGT come from the germline V gene. V was clipped by 2 bases and J by 0 bases, with 8 bases between them. This CDR3 spans 14 amino acids. As DNA, the CDR3 is TGTGCCAGCAGTTACAGAGCTACCTCCTACGAGCAGTACTTC. It translates to CASSYRATSYEQYF.

This chain uses TRBV24-1 with TRBJ2-5, with D maybe TRBD2 (5 bases). The germline CDR1 and CDR2 sequences are KGHDR and SFDVKD. The V and J ends lost 4 bases and 2 bases respectively, with 10 bases between them. CDR3 length: 14 amino acids. The CDR3 sequence: CATSDRGPQETQYF. The CDR3, as DNA: TGTGCCACCAGTGACCGGGGTCCACAAGAGACCCAGTACTTC.

The chain joins TRBV6-5 to TRBJ2-5, with a tentative D call TRBD1 (6 bases). Looked up from germline, CDR1 is MNHEY and CDR2 is SVGAGI. The CDR3 contains 16 residues. With 2 bases removed from V and 4 bases from J, the gap between germline ends came to 17 bases. The CDR3 loop is CASSYAAGDGRETQYF. The CDR3 coding sequence is TGTGCCAGCAGTTACGCGGCAGGGGATGGCCGAGAGACCCAGTACTTC.

V gene TRBV18 combines with J gene TRBJ2-5; D is undetermined. The germline V gene has CDR1 KGHSH and CDR2 LQKENI. The V end lost 4 bases, the J end lost 5 bases, and 8 bases lay between the germline ends. This CDR3 contains 12 residues. CDR3 protein: CASSRPQETQYF. CDR3 DNA: TGTGCCAGCTCACGCCCCCAGGAGACCCAGTACTTC.